This record covers a single T cell receptor (beta chain). What it binds is not known. Trimming removed 0 bases from V and 1 base from J, with 4 bases in between. The CDR3 spans 13 residues. Per germline, CDR1 SGDLS and CDR2 YYNGEE. The data derive from a study of monozygotic twins with cystic fibrosis. Study-wide findings and caveats: Monozygotic CF twin pairs shared significantly more nucleotide-identical clonotypes than unrelated CF individuals did.

Using immunoSEQ multiplex PCR, the repertoire was profiled, and TCRdb retains in-frame clones only, with some absent. The data contain 15,000 to 20,000 clones, about 96% of them singletons. The sequence derives from a girl aged 2-10 years with cystic fibrosis. This rearrangement joins TRBV9 to TRBJ1-2; unclear D gene. Source material: blood. The CDR3, as DNA: TGTGCCAGCAGCGTAGAAGGTAACTATGGCTACACCTTC. Protein sequence: CASSVEGNYGYTF. Combining the CDR3 with reference TRBV9 and TRBJ1-2 gives the whole variable domain DSGVTQTPKHLITATGQRVTLRCSPRSGDLSVYWYQQSLDQGLQFLIQYYNGEERAKGNILERFSAQQFPDLHSELNLSSLELGDSALYFCASSVEGNYGYTFGSGTRLTVV.